This TCR beta chain came from a study of T cell changes during pregnancy in multiple sclerosis. Sequencing was performed with immunoSEQ multiplex PCR; in TCRdb, only in-frame clones are kept and a portion is missing. The sample shows 61,000 or so clones, 80% to 95% of them seen only once. The V gene's germline CDR1 is SGHTA and CDR2 FQGNSA. The CDR3 runs 17 residues. The V gene lost 3 bases and the J gene lost 1 base, with 16 bases spanning the gap. This receptor was taken from a female donor with multiple sclerosis, enrolled in a pregnancy study. The specimen was CD4+ T cells from peripheral blood mononuclear cells, collected before pregnancy. The rearrangement links TRBV7-2 to TRBJ1-3, with D possibly being TRBD1 (5 bases). Here the CDR3 DNA reads TGTGCCAGCAGCTTGACCGTTGGAAGGGGTTCTGGAAACACCATATATTTT. Translated, it gives CASSLTVGRGSGNTIYF. The variable domain in full, completed from reference TRBV7-2 and TRBJ1-3, reads GAGVSQSPSNKVTEKGKDVELRCDPISGHTALYWYRQSLGQGLEFLIYFQGNSAPDKSGLPSDRFSAERTGGSVSTLTIQRTQQEDSAVYLCASSLTVGRGSGNTIYFGEGSWLTVV.